This TCR beta chain comes out of a study of identical twins. Findings of the study overall: Analyses of zero insertions could be partly confounded by invariant MAIT and iNKT cells.

With no exceptions, donors were healthy Caucasians. On this clonotype itself: What it binds is not known.

Trimming removed 9 bases at V and 3 bases at J, with 16 bases between. The CDR3 covers 14 residues. Germline lookup yields CDR1 SNHLY and CDR2 FYNNEI. A template switching step contributed a universal primer site, while unique molecular identifiers were present in the cDNA. TCRdb re-analysed the 5' RACE reads in MiXCR, keeping a single row per CDR3 protein. The table records hundreds of thousands of distinct CDR3 sequences, less than 25% of them present only once. The data were also submitted as part of a second study, on T cells expressing NK-cell markers. That paper states: Of the CD8+ T cells in roughly 6 donors, about 1.0-8% belonged to dominant NKG2C+ clonotypes.

The chain recombines TRBV2 with TRBJ2-3, with D tentatively TRBD1 (5 bases). The sequenced material came from CD4+ T cells sorted from blood. The clonotype comes from a woman between 18 and 29 years old in good health. The CDR3 reads CARTSGRRTDTQYF. For the CDR3, the DNA is TGTGCCAGGACCTCAGGGCGGAGAACAGATACGCAGTATTTT.